The 27 T cell receptor beta chains below were found in one sample sequenced in a study of T-cell reconstitution after alpha-beta-depleted transplantation in children. Unique molecular identifiers were used in preparing the TCRbeta library. Each CDR3 protein gets one entry after TCRdb re-called the PCR reads with MiXCR. This table holds approximately 800,000 distinct CDR3 sequences, about 15% found once. Sequencing was performed on PBMCs, mostly from graft donor cells, taken 360 days after TCRalphabeta/CD19-depleted stem cell transplant. These receptors all come from a male patient younger than 18 who had a stem cell transplant for acute lymphoblastic leukemia, so the T cells may come from the graft donor.

This clonotype was seen a handful of times. This rearrangement joins TRBV24-1 to TRBJ2-1; 16 bases align to TRBD2. The V and J ends lost 2 bases and 4 bases, in that order; junction bases with no gene match: 7. The CDR3 loop spans 19 amino acids. The germline V gene encodes CDR1 KGHDR and CDR2 SFDVKD. CDR3 loop: CATSDWGTSGRASYNEQFF. As DNA, the CDR3 is TGTGCCACCAGTGATTGGGGGACTAGCGGGAGGGCCTCGTACAATGAGCAGTTCTTC.

This chain connects TRBV12-3 or TRBV12-4 to TRBJ1-4; possible D gene TRBD1, 6 bases. Between the trimmed V and J ends, which lost 3 bases and 8 bases, there was a span of 16 bases. CDR3 length: 15 amino acids. The DNA for the CDR3 is TGTGCCAGCAGTTTCGACGGCAGGGGTGAAGAAAAACTGTTTTTT. Its protein product is CASSFDGRGEEKLFF.

In this sample, this clonotype turned up once. V is TRBV20-1 and J is TRBJ2-1; 9 nucleotides align to TRBD2. The CDR3 runs to 15 residues. The J segment lost 2 bases and the V segment lost 6 bases, leaving 8 bases of the junction unmatched. Germline CDR1 DFQATT, CDR2 SNEGSKA (reference sequence). CDR3 in amino acids: CSAGSGRPTYNEQFF. In DNA, the CDR3 is TGCAGTGCAGGCAGCGGGAGGCCCACCTACAATGAGCAGTTCTTC.

The chain links TRBV9 to TRBJ2-7, with 7 bases lining up with TRBD1. Germline V gives CDR1 SGDLS, CDR2 YYNGEE. The J segment lost 3 bases and the V segment lost 0 bases, leaving 6 bases of the junction unmatched. The CDR3 covers 15 residues. CDR3: CASSVADRAVYEQYF. The CDR3 DNA sequence: TGTGCCAGCAGCGTAGCCGACAGGGCAGTCTACGAGCAGTACTTC.

This clonotype was detected a few times. The chain has TRBV7-2 and TRBJ2-2, with TRBD2 matching 9 bases. V lost 2 bases to trimming and J lost 4 bases; unmatched junction nucleotides: 5. This CDR3 has 16 residues. The V gene's germline CDR1 is SGHTA and CDR2 FQGNSA. The CDR3 spells CASSLRGAGGTGELFF. CDR3 bases: TGTGCCAGCAGCTTAAGGGGAGCGGGAGGCACCGGGGAGCTGTTTTTT.

In its sample, this clonotype was seen a few times. The chain joins TRBV5-1 to TRBJ2-3; 7 bases are a match to TRBD1. CDR1 is SGHRS, CDR2 YFSETQ, per germline. There are 17 residues in the CDR3. Trimming took 2 bases from V and 0 from J; bases not matched to a gene: 9. CDR3 loop: CASSLTWTGTSTDTQYF. CDR3 sequence (DNA): TGCGCCAGCAGCTTAACTTGGACAGGAACTAGCACAGATACGCAGTATTTT. Looking up the rest from reference TRBV5-1 and TRBJ2-3 gives the full variable domain: KAGVTQTPRYLIKTRGQQVTLSCSPISGHRSVSWYQQTPGQGLQFLFEYFSETQRNKGNFPGRFSGRQFSNSRSEMNVSTLELGDSALYLCASSLTWTGTSTDTQYFGPGTRLTVL.

The sample holds a few counts of this clonotype. This chain links TRBV20-1 with TRBJ2-3, with D possibly matching TRBD2 (5 bases). Germline loops: CDR1 DFQATT, CDR2 SNEGSKA (reference sequence). V was cut by 3 bases and J by 0 bases, with 13 bases left in between. CDR3 length: 15 residues. CDR3: CSARSLAHSTDTQYF. CDR3 coding DNA: TGCAGTGCTAGGAGTCTAGCCCATAGCACAGATACGCAGTATTTT.

The chain joins TRBV27 to TRBJ2-7; no clear D gene. CDR3 length: 13 residues. Germline assignment: CDR1 MNHEY and CDR2 SMNVEV (reference sequence). Between the trimmed V and J ends, which lost 3 bases and 3 bases, there was a span of 9 bases. CDR3 nucleotides: TGTGCCAGCAGTTTTGCGGCATTCTACGAGCAGTACTTC. This gives the protein CASSFAAFYEQYF.

The chain joins TRBV28 to TRBJ2-5; no clear D. The germline gives CDR1 MDHEN, CDR2 SYDVKM. Trimming stripped 2 bases from V and 2 bases from J, with 12 bases between. This CDR3 has 15 amino acids. In nucleotides, the CDR3 is TGTGCCAGCAGTTTAGTCGGTTGGAGACAAGAGACCCAGTACTTC. Amino acid sequence: CASSLVGWRQETQYF.

The chain couples TRBV29-1 to TRBJ2-1, with a weak D call TRBD2 (5 bases). Germline lookup yields CDR1 SQVTM and CDR2 ANQGSEA. V lost 1 base and J 15 bases, leaving 13 bases between the germline ends. The CDR3 runs 11 residues. The CDR3 bases are TGCAGCGTTGAAGGCGGGCGGCAGCGGTTCTTC. Encoded protein: CSVEGGRQRFF.

The gene calls are TRBV7-6 and TRBJ2-3, with D possibly being TRBD2 (5 bases). CDR1 is SGHVS, CDR2 FNYEAQ, per germline. This CDR3 spans 15 amino acids. V was cut by 4 bases and J by 4 bases, with 15 bases left in between. The chain's CDR3 is CASSSIGLSADTQYF. The CDR3 coding sequence is TGTGCCAGCAGCTCAATAGGGCTTAGCGCAGATACGCAGTATTTT.

This clonotype was observed a handful of times. The genes are TRBV20-1 and TRBJ2-2, with D maybe TRBD1 (6 bases). Germline assignment: CDR1 DFQATT and CDR2 SNEGSKA (reference sequence). The V gene lost 2 bases and the J gene lost 6 bases, with 16 bases spanning the gap. The CDR3 loop spans 15 amino acids. CDR3: CSARPQGHKAGELFF. The CDR3 DNA follows: TGCAGTGCTAGACCGCAGGGGCATAAGGCCGGGGAGCTGTTTTTT.

Many counts were recorded for this clonotype. The chain is built from TRBV5-4 and TRBJ2-7; no clear D. Germline V CDR1 and CDR2: SGHNT, YYREEE (reference sequence). V was shortened by 4 bases and J by 3 bases, with 11 bases between the two germline ends. The CDR3 sequence is 13 residues long. The DNA for the CDR3 is TGTGCCAGCAGCCGATCCGGTAACTACGAGCAGTACTTC. Its protein is CASSRSGNYEQYF.

The V call is TRBV29-1, the J call TRBJ2-5; TRBD1 is a possible D gene (5 bases). V was cut by 3 bases and J by 5 bases, with 13 bases left in between. CDR3 length: 13 residues. Looked up from germline, CDR1 is SQVTM and CDR2 is ANQGSEA. In DNA form, the CDR3 reads TGCAGCGTTGACGACCAGGGTTGGGAGACCCAGTACTTC. This translates into CSVDDQGWETQYF. Full variable domain (remainder filled in from reference TRBV29-1 and TRBJ2-5): SAVISQKPSRDICQRGTSLTIQCQVDSQVTMMFWYRQQPGQSLTLIATANQGSEATYESGFVIDKFPISRPNLTFSTLTVSNMSPEDSSIYLCSVDDQGWETQYFGPGTRLLVL.

The chain recombines TRBV25-1 with TRBJ2-1; D assignment may be TRBD1 or TRBD2 (5 bases each). The V and J ends lost 7 bases and 0 bases respectively, with 13 bases between them. Looked up from germline, CDR1 is MGHDK and CDR2 is SYGVNS. The CDR3 runs to 15 residues. This CDR3 is CASMRAGTSYNEQFF. Written as DNA, the CDR3 is TGTGCCAGCATGAGGGCAGGGACCTCCTACAATGAGCAGTTCTTC.

The table lists this clonotype with a few counts. This chain uses TRBV3-1 with TRBJ2-1, with 13 bases matching TRBD2. The CDR3 contains 16 residues. The germline CDR1 and CDR2 sequences are LGHDT and YNNKEL (reference sequence). The V and J ends lost 0 bases and 9 bases, in that order; junction bases with no gene match: 5. CDR3 bases: TGTGCCAGCAGCCAAGATGGGACTAGCGGGACGGGTGAGCAGTTCTTC. Protein product: CASSQDGTSGTGEQFF.

The chain couples TRBV9 to TRBJ2-2; 8 nucleotides agree with TRBD2. The CDR3 sequence is 19 residues long. The V gene's germline CDR1 is SGDLS and CDR2 YYNGEE. Trimming took 4 bases from V and 7 from J; bases not matched to a gene: 21. This CDR3 reads CASSQERSGASRGIGELFF. CDR3 in DNA: TGTGCCAGCAGCCAGGAACGTAGCGGGGCTAGCCGAGGGATCGGGGAGCTGTTTTTT.

V usage is TRBV5-1 and J usage is TRBJ2-5, with D tentatively TRBD2 (5 bases). This CDR3 is 18 amino acids long. V was cut by 0 bases and J by 1 base, with 19 bases left in between. CDR1 and CDR2 (germline): SGHRS, YFSETQ. The CDR3 bases are TGCGCCAGCAGCTTGGCTAGCATGGGCTCGCCGGGCCAAGAGACCCAGTACTTC. As protein: CASSLASMGSPGQETQYF.

This clonotype has just a few counts. The chain uses TRBV6-4 and TRBJ2-3; D ambiguous. V lost 0 bases to trimming and J lost 3 bases, with 10 bases between them. The CDR3 has 15 residues. CDR1 and CDR2 (germline): MRHNA, SNTAGT. The CDR3 loop is CASSDSPGRTDTQYF. CDR3 bases: TGTGCCAGCAGTGACTCCCCCGGACGAACAGATACGCAGTATTTT.

The V and J genes are TRBV6-5 and TRBJ2-3; 10 bases are shared with TRBD1. The V and J ends lost 4 bases and 4 bases, in that order; junction bases with no gene match: 11. Germline lookup yields CDR1 MNHEY and CDR2 SVGAGI. CDR3 length equals 17 residues. The CDR3 loop is CASSFWAGTGEADTQYF. The DNA of the CDR3 is TGTGCCAGCAGTTTTTGGGCCGGGACAGGGGAGGCAGATACGCAGTATTTT.

CDR3 loop: CATSRDIGQLGQFF. The CDR3 DNA sequence: TGTGCCACCAGCAGAGATATAGGACAACTAGGGCAGTTCTTC. J is TRBJ2-1 and V is TRBV15; tentatively, D is TRBD1 or TRBD2 (5 bases each). Trimming shortened V by 0 bases and J by 12 bases, and 15 bases separated the two germline ends. The length of the CDR3 is 14 residues. Germline lookup yields CDR1 LNHNV and CDR2 YYDKDF (reference sequence).

This clonotype was seen many times. The rearrangement links TRBV7-6 to TRBJ2-7, with 7 bases lining up with TRBD1. The CDR3 sequence is 16 residues long. Per germline, CDR1 SGHVS and CDR2 FNYEAQ. V lost 4 bases, J lost 2 bases, and 11 bases stayed unmatched. The CDR3 sequence: CASSSTDRVGPYEQYF. Written as DNA, the CDR3 is TGTGCCAGCAGCTCAACAGACAGGGTTGGGCCCTACGAGCAGTACTTC.

This clonotype was observed at least ten times. V usage is TRBV10-3 and J usage is TRBJ2-7, with D perhaps matching TRBD2 (6 bases). The CDR3 sequence is 16 residues long. The germline V gene has CDR1 ENHRY and CDR2 SYGVKD. V shed 8 bases and J shed 3 bases, with 23 bases lying between them. The DNA of the CDR3 is TGTGCCATCGGATCCGGTCCGGCTCCGGAGGGCTACGAGCAGTACTTC. This gives the protein CAIGSGPAPEGYEQYF.

V and J are TRBV4-1 and TRBJ2-3; D is perhaps TRBD2 (6 bases). Trimming removed 1 base from V and 1 base from J, with 15 bases in between. Germline CDR1 and CDR2: MGHRA and YSYEKL. This CDR3 spans 17 amino acids. The CDR3 here is CASSQGPQRARTDTQYF. CDR3 DNA: TGCGCCAGCAGCCAAGGTCCCCAGCGGGCGCGCACAGATACGCAGTATTTT.

In its sample, this clonotype was seen a few times. The chain has TRBV5-1 and TRBJ2-5; tentative D call: TRBD1 (7 bases). The germline gives CDR1 SGHRS, CDR2 YFSETQ. With 3 bases removed from V and 5 bases from J, the gap between germline ends came to 17 bases. The CDR3 is 15 residues long. CDR3 sequence (DNA): TGCGCCAGCAGCTCGCCAGACAGGGAGGACGAGACCCAGTACTTC. Residues: CASSSPDREDETQYF. The whole variable domain, remainder taken from reference TRBV5-1 and TRBJ2-5, is KAGVTQTPRYLIKTRGQQVTLSCSPISGHRSVSWYQQTPGQGLQFLFEYFSETQRNKGNFPGRFSGRQFSNSRSEMNVSTLELGDSALYLCASSSPDREDETQYFGPGTRLLVL.

The chain carries TRBV30 and TRBJ2-7; TRBD1 might be the D (5 bases). With 8 bases removed from V and 3 bases from J, the gap between germline ends came to 8 bases. Per the germline V gene, CDR1 is GTSNPN and CDR2 is SVGIG (reference sequence). The CDR3 loop spans 10 amino acids. The CDR3 here is CAQGDYEQYF. CDR3 coding DNA: TGTGCCCAAGGGGACTACGAGCAGTACTTC.

Concerning this clonotype itself: This could be a read error, since a much larger clone is one nucleotide away. CDR3 nucleotide sequence: TGTCCCATCAGTGAGTCGATGAGACTAGCGGGAGTCAATGAGCAGTTCTTC. Its protein product is CPISESMRLAGVNEQFF. This rearrangement joins TRBV10-3 to TRBJ2-1, with TRBD2 identical over 12 bases. The CDR3 is 17 amino acids. Germline assignment: CDR1 ENHRY and CDR2 SYGVKD.